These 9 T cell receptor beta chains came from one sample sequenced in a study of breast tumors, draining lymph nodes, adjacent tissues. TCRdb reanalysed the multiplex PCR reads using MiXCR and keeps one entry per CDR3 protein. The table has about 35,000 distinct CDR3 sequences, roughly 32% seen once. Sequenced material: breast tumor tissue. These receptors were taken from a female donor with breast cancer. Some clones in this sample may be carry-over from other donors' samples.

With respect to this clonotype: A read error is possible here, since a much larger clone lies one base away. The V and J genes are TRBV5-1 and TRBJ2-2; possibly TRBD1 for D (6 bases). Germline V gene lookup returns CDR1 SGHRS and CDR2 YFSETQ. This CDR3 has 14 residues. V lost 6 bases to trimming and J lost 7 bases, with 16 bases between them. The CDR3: CASKLGGNGGELFF. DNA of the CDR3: TGCGCCAGCAAACTAGGGGGAAATGGCGGGGAGCTGTTTTTT.

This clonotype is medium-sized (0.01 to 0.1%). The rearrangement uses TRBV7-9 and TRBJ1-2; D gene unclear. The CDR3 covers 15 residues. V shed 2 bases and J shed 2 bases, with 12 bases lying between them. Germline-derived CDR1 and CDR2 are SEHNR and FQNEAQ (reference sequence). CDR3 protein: CASSLPGEENYGYTF. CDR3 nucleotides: TGTGCCAGCAGCTTACCCGGGGAGGAAAACTATGGCTACACCTTC.

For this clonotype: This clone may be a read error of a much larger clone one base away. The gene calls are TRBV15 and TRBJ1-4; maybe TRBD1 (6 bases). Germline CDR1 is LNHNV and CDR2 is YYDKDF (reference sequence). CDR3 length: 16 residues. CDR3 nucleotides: TGTGCCACCAGCAGTGTTCAGGGGAAGGGACGCGAAAAACTGTCTTTT. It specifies CATSSVQGKGREKLSF.

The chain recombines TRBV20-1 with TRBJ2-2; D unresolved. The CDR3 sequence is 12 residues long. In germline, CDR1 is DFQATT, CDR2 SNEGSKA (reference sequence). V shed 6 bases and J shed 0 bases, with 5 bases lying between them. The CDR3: CSAGPNTGELFF. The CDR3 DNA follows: TGCAGTGCAGGACCGAACACCGGGGAGCTGTTTTTT.

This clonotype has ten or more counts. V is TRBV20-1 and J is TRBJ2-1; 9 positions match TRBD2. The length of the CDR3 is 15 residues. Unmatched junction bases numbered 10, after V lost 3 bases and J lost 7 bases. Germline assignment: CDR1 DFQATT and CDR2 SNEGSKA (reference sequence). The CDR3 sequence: CSARRASGTGNEQFF. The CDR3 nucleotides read TGCAGTGCTAGGAGGGCTAGCGGGACTGGGAATGAGCAGTTCTTC.

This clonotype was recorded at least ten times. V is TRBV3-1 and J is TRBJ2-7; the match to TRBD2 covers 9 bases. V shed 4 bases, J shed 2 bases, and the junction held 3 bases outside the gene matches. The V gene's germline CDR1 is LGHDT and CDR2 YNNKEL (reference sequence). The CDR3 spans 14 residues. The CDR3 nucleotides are TGTGCCAGCAGCCGACTAGCGGTCCCCTACGAGCAGTACTTC. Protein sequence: CASSRLAVPYEQYF.

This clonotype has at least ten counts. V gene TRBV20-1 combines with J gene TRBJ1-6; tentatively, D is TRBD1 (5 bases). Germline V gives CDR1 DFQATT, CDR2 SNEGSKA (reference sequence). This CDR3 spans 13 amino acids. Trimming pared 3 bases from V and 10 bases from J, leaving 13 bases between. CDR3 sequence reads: CSARGGKESPLHF. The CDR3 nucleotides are TGCAGTGCTAGGGGGGGGAAGGAATCACCCCTCCACTTT.

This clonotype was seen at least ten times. The DNA for the CDR3 is TGCAGTGCTAGAGATTTTAGCGATTGGATCGGGGAGCTGTTTTTT. This gives the protein CSARDFSDWIGELFF. V gene TRBV20-1 combines with J gene TRBJ2-2, with D tentatively TRBD2 (5 bases). Germline lookup yields CDR1 DFQATT and CDR2 SNEGSKA (reference sequence). The CDR3 totals 15 residues. V was trimmed by 0 bases and J by 7 bases, leaving 15 bases between them.

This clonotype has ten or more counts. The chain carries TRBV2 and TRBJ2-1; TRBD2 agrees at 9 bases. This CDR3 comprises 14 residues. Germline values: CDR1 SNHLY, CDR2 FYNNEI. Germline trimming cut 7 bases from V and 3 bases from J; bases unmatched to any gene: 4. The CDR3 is CASTRLADYNEQFF. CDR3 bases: TGTGCCAGCACTCGACTAGCGGACTACAATGAGCAGTTCTTC. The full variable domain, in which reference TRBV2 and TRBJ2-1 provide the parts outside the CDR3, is EPEVTQTPSHQVTQMGQEVILRCVPISNHLYFYWYRQILGQKVEFLVSFYNNEISEKSEIFDDQFSVERPDGSNFTLKIRSTKLEDSAMYFCASTRLADYNEQFFGPGTRLTVL.